The source of this TCR beta chain is a study of blood T cells in healthy people across ages. Sample-barcoded 5' priming and a J-beta primer mix drove a second PCR of about 6 to 12 cycles. One entry per CDR3 protein results from TCRdb running MiXCR on the 5' RACE reads. Of roughly 1 million distinct CDR3 sequences in the sample, about 23% are singletons; the top ten hold 0.75%. A further study also used this sample, focusing on T cells of mothers and their children.

The source material was blood. This sequence was found in a girl aged 2 to 10 in good health.

The CDR3 nucleotides read TGTGCCAGCAGCTTGGGGGTCGGGGCCCCTGAAGCTTTCTTT. Protein product: CASSLGVGAPEAFF. The rearrangement links TRBV5-6 to TRBJ1-1; D is perhaps TRBD1 (5 bases). Germline V gene lookup returns CDR1 SGHDT and CDR2 YYEEEE. With 0 bases removed from V and 6 bases from J, the gap between germline ends came to 12 bases. This CDR3 has 14 amino acids.